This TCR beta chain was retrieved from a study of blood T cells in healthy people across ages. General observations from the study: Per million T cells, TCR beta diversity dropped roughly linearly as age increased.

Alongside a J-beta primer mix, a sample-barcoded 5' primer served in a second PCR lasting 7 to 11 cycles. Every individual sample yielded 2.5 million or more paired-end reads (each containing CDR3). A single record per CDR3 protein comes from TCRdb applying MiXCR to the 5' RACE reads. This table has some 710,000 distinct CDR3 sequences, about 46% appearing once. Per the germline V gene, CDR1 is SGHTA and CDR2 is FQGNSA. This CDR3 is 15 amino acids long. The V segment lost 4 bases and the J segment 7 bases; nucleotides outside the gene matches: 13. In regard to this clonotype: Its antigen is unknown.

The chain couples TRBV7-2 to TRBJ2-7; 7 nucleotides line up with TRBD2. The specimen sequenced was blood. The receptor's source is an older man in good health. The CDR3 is CASSWWGGYSREQYF. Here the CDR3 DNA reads TGTGCCAGCAGCTGGTGGGGGGGATATTCTCGGGAGCAGTACTTC.